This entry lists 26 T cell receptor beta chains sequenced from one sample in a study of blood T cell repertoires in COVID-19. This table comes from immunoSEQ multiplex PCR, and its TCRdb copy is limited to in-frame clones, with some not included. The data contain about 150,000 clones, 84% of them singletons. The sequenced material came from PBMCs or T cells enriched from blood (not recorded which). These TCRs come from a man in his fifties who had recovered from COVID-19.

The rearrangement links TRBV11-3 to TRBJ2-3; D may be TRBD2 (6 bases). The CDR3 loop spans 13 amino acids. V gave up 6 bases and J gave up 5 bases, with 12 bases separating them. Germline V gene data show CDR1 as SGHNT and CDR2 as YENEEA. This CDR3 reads CASRVRGGDTQYF. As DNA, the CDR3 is TGTGCCAGCAGAGTTAGGGGAGGAGATACGCAGTATTTT.

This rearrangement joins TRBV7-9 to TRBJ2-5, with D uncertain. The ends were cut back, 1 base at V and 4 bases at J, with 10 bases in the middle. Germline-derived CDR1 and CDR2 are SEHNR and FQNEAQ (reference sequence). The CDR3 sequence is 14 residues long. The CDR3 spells CASSLGNGGETQYF. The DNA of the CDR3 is TGTGCCAGCAGCTTAGGGAACGGCGGAGAGACCCAGTACTTC.

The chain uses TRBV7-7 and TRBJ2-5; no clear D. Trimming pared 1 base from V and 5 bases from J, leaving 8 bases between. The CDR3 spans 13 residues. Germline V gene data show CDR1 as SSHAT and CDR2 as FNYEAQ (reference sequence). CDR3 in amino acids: CASSLGGPETQYF. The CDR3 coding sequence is TGTGCCAGCAGCTTAGGTGGCCCGGAGACCCAGTACTTC.

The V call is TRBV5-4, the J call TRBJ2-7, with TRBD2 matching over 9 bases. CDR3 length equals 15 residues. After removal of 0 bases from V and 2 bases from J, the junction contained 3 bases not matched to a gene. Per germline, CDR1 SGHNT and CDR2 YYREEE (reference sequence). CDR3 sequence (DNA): TGTGCCAGCAGCTTGGATGGCGGGGGGGCCTACGAGCAGTACTTC. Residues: CASSLDGGGAYEQYF. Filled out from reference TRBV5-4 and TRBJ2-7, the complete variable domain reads ETGVTQSPTHLIKTRGQQVTLRCSSQSGHNTVSWYQQALGQGPQFIFQYYREEENGRGNFPPRFSGLQFPNYSSELNVNALELDDSALYLCASSLDGGGAYEQYFGPGTRLTVT.

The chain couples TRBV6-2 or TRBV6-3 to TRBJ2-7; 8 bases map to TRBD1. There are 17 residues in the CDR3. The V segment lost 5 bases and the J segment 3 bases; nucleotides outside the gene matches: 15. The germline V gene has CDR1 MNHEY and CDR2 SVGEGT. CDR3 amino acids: CASSPKHRGSPLYEQYF. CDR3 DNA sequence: TGTGCCAGCAGTCCGAAGCACAGGGGGTCCCCTCTCTACGAGCAGTACTTC.

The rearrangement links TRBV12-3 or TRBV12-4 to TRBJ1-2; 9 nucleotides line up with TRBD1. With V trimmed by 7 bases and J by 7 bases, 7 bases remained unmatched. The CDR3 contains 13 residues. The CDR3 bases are TGTGCCAGCACCCTACAGGGGGCGGGTGGCTACACCTTC. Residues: CASTLQGAGGYTF.

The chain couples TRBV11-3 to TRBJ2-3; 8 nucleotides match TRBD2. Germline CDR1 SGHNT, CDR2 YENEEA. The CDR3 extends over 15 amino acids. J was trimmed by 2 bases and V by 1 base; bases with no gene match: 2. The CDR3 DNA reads TGTGCCAGCAGCTTAGTAGCGGGAAACACAGATACGCAGTATTTT. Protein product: CASSLVAGNTDTQYF.

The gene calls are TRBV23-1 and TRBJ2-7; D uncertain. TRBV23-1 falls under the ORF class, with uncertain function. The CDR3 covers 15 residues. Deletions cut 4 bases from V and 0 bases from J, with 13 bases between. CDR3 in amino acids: CASSPDIPYSYEQYF. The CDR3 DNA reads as TGCGCCAGCAGTCCCGACATCCCCTACTCCTACGAGCAGTACTTC.

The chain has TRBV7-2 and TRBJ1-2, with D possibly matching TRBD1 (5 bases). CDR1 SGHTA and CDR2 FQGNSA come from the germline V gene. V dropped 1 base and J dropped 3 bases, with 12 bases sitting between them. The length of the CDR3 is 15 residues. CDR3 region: CASSLDRNRYYGYTF. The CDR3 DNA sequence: TGTGCCAGCAGCTTAGACAGGAATCGATACTATGGCTACACCTTC. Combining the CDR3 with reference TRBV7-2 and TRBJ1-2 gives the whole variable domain GAGVSQSPSNKVTEKGKDVELRCDPISGHTALYWYRQSLGQGLEFLIYFQGNSAPDKSGLPSDRFSAERTGGSVSTLTIQRTQQEDSAVYLCASSLDRNRYYGYTFGSGTRLTVV.

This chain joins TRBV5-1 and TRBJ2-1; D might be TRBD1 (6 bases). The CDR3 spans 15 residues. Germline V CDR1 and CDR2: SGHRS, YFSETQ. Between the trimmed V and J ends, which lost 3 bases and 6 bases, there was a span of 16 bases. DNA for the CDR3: TGCGCCAGCAGCTACCAGCCAGGGGTGGGCAATGAGCAGTTCTTC. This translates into CASSYQPGVGNEQFF. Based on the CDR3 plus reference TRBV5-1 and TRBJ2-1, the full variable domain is KAGVTQTPRYLIKTRGQQVTLSCSPISGHRSVSWYQQTPGQGLQFLFEYFSETQRNKGNFPGRFSGRQFSNSRSEMNVSTLELGDSALYLCASSYQPGVGNEQFFGPGTRLTVL.

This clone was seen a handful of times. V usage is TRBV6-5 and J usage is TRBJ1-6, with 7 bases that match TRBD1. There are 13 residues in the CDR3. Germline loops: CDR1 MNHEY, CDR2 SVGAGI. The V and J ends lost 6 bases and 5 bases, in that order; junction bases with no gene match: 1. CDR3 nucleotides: TGTGCCAGCAGGGGACAGAATAATTCACCCCTCCACTTT. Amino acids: CASRGQNNSPLHF.

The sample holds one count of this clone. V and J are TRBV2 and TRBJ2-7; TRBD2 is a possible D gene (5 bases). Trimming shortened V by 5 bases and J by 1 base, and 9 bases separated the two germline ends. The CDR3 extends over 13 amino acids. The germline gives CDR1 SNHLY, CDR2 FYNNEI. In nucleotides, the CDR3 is TGTGCCAGCAGTCCCGGGGAATCCTACGAGCAGTACTTC. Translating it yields CASSPGESYEQYF.

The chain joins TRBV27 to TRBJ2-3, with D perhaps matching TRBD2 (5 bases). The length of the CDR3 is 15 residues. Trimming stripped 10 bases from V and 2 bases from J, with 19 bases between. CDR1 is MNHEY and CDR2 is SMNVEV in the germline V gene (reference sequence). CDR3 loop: CATGPQTSFTDTQYF. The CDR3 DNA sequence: TGTGCCACGGGCCCACAAACTAGTTTCACAGATACGCAGTATTTT.

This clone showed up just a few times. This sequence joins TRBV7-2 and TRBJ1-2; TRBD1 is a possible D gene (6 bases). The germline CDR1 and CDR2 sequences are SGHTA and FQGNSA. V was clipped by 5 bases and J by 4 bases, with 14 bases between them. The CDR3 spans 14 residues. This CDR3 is CASSAAGTLYGYTF. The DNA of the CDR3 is TGTGCCAGCAGCGCGGCCGGGACACTCTATGGCTACACCTTC.

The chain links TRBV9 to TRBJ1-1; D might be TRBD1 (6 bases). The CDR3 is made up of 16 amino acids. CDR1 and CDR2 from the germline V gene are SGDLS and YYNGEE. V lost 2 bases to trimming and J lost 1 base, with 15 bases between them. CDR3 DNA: TGTGCCAGCAGCGTGGGTTCACGGGGGGCGAACACTGAAGCTTTCTTT. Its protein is CASSVGSRGANTEAFF.

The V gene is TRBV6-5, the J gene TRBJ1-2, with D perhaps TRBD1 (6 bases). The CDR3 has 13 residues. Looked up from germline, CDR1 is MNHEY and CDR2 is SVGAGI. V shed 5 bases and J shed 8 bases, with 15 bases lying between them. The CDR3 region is CASSPNRVEGYTF. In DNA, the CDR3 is TGTGCCAGCAGTCCCAACAGGGTTGAAGGCTACACCTTC.

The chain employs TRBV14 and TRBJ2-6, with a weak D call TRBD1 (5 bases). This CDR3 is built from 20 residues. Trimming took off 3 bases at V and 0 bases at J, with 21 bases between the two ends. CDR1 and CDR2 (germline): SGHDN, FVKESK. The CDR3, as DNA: TGTGCCAGCAGCCATTCCACACTGACAGTGACGGGCTCTGGGGCCAACGTCCTGACTTTC. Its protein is CASSHSTLTVTGSGANVLTF.

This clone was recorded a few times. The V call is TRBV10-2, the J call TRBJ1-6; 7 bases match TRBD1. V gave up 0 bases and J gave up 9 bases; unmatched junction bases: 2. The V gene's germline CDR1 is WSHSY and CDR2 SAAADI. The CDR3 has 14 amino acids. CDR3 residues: CASSESYRGSPLHF. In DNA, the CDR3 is TGCGCCAGCAGTGAGTCGTACAGGGGTTCACCCCTCCACTTT.

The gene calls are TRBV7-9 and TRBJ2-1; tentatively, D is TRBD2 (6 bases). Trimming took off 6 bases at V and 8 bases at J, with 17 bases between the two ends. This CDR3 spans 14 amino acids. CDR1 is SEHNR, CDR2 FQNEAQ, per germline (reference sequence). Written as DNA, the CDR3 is TGTGCCAGCAGATTTACCGCGGCTAGCGATGAGCAGTTCTTC. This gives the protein CASRFTAASDEQFF.

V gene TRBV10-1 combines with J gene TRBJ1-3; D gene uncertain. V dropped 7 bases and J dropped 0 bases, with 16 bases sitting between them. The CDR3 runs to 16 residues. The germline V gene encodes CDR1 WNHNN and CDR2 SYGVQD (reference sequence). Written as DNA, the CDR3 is TGCGCCAGCAATGTCGGAGGCCCGAGCTCTGGAAACACCATATATTTT. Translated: CASNVGGPSSGNTIYF.

The CDR3 DNA follows: TGTGCCAGCAGCCCTCTCCTGCGGGGGGGCAATGAGCAGTTCTTC. Translated, it gives CASSPLLRGGNEQFF. This chain connects TRBV3-1 (or the pseudogene TRBV3-2) to TRBJ2-1, with 9 nucleotides matching TRBD2. The CDR3 extends over 15 amino acids. V shed 4 bases, J shed 6 bases, and the junction held 7 bases outside the gene matches. Germline CDR1 is LGHDT and CDR2 is YNNKEL (reference sequence).

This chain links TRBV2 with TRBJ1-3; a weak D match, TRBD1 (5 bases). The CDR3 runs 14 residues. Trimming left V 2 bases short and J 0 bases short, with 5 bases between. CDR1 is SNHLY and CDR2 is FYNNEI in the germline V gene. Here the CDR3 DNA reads TGTGCCAGCAGTGAAAGGGGCTCTGGAAACACCATATATTTT. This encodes CASSERGSGNTIYF.

The CDR3 nucleotides are TGCGCCAGCAGCCAGAGGACCGGGGAGCTGTTTTTT. Its translation is CASSQRTGELFF. The V and J genes are TRBV4-3 and TRBJ2-2; D is unresolved. V lost 3 bases and J lost 5, with 4 bases in between. The CDR3 sequence is 12 residues long. Germline V CDR1 and CDR2: LGHNA, YSLEER.

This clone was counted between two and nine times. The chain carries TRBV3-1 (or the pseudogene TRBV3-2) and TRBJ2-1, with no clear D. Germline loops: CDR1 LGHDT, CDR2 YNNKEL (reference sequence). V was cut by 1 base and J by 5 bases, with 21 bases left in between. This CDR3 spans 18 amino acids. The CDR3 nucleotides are TGTGCCAGCAGCCAAGCATTTTCTTGGAGTGCCACAAACAATGAGCAGTTCTTC. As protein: CASSQAFSWSATNNEQFF.

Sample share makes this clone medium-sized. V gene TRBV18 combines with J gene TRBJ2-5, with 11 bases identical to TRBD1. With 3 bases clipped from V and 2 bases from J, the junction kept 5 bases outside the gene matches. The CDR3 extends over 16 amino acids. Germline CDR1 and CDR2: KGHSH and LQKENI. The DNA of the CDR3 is TGTGCCAGCTCACCCCGGACAGGGGGCATACAAGAGACCCAGTACTTC. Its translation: CASSPRTGGIQETQYF.

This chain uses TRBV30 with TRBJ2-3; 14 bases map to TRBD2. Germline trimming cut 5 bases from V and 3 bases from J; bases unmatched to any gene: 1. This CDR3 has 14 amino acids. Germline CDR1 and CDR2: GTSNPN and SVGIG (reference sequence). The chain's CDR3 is CAWGLAGGTDTQYF. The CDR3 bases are TGTGCCTGGGGACTAGCGGGGGGAACAGATACGCAGTATTTT. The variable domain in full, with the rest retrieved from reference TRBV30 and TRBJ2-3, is SQTIHQWPATLVQPVGSPLSLECTVEGTSNPNLYWYRQAAGRGLQLLFYSVGIGQISSEVPQNLSASRPQDRQFILSSKKLLLSDSGFYLCAWGLAGGTDTQYFGPGTRLTVL.